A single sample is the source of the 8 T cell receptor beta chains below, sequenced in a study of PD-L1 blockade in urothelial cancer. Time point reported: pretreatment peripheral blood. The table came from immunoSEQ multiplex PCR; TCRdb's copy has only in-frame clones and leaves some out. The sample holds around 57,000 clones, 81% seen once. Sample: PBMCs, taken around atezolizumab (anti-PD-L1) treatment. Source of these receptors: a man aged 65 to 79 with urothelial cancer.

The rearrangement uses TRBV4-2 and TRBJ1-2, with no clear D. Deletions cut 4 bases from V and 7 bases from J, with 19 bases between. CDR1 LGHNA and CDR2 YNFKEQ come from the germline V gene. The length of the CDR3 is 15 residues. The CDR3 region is CASSPGLAREGGYTF. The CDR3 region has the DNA TGTGCCAGCAGCCCCGGGCTAGCAAGGGAGGGTGGCTACACCTTC.

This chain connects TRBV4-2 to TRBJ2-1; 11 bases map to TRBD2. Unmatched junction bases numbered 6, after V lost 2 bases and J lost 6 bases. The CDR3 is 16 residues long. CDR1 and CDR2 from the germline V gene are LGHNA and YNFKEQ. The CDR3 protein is CASSQPPGTSGNEQFF. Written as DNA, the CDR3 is TGTGCCAGCAGCCAACCTCCCGGGACTAGCGGCAATGAGCAGTTCTTC.

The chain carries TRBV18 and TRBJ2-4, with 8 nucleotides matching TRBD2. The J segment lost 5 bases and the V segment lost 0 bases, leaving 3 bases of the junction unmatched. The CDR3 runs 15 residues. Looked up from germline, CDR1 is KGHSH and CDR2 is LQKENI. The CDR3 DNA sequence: TGTGCCAGCTCACCACCTACTAGCGGCCAAAACATTCAGTACTTC. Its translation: CASSPPTSGQNIQYF.

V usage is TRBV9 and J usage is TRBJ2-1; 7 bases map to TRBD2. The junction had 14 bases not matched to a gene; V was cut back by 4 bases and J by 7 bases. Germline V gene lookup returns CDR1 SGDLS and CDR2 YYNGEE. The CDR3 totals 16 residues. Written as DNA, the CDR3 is TGTGCCAGCAGCAATAGTTCTCGGACTAGATTGAATGAGCAGTTCTTC. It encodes CASSNSSRTRLNEQFF.

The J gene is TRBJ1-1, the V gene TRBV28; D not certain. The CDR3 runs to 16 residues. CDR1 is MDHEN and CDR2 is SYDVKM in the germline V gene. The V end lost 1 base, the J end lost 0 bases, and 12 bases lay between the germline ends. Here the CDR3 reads CASSLSERGVNTEAFF. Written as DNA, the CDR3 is TGTGCCAGCAGTTTATCCGAGAGAGGTGTGAACACTGAAGCTTTCTTT.

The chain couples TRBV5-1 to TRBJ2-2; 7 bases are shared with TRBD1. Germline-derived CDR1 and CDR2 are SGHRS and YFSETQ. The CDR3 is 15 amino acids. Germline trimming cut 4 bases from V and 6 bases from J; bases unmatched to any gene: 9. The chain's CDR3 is CASSRNTGVAGELFF. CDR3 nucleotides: TGCGCCAGCAGCCGAAACACAGGGGTAGCCGGGGAGCTGTTTTTT. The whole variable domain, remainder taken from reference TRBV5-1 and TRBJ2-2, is KAGVTQTPRYLIKTRGQQVTLSCSPISGHRSVSWYQQTPGQGLQFLFEYFSETQRNKGNFPGRFSGRQFSNSRSEMNVSTLELGDSALYLCASSRNTGVAGELFFGEGSRLTVL.

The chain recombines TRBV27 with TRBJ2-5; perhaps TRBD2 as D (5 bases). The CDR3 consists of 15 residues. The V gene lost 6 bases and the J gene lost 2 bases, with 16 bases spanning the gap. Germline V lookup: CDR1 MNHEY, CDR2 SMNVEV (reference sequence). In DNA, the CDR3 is TGTGCCAGCAGCTCACTTTCAGAGGGACAAGAGACCCAGTACTTC. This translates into CASSSLSEGQETQYF.

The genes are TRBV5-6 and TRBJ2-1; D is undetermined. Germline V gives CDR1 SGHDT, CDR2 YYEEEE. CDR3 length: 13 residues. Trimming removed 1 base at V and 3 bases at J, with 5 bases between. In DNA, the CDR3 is TGTGCCAGCAGCTTGAGAGTCTACAATGAGCAGTTCTTC. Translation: CASSLRVYNEQFF.